Each of the 9 T cell receptor beta chains below was sequenced from the same sample in a study of shared clonotypes between healthy human individuals. TCRdb's table, derived via immunoSEQ multiplex PCR, lists solely in-frame clones and lacks some. In the table there are approximately 1.5 million clones, 95% to 99% of which are singletons. The sequencing input was naive CD4+ T cells sorted from blood. Subset indicated: CD45RA+ positively selected. The receptors here all came from a young man in good health.

This sequence joins TRBV5-1 and TRBJ2-5; D gene uncertain. The CDR3 extends over 15 amino acids. With 0 bases removed from V and 5 bases from J, the gap between germline ends came to 14 bases. CDR1 is SGHRS and CDR2 is YFSETQ in the germline V gene. The CDR3 reads CASSLARSKGETQYF. The CDR3 DNA follows: TGCGCCAGCAGCTTGGCGCGGAGCAAAGGGGAGACCCAGTACTTC.

This clone has just one count. J is TRBJ2-7 and V is TRBV7-6; 9 nucleotides agree with TRBD1. The CDR3 extends over 16 amino acids. Germline V gives CDR1 SGHVS, CDR2 FNYEAQ. V was pared by 5 bases and J by 3 bases, with 11 bases of the junction left unmatched. CDR3 residues: CASSRKPGQGDYEQYF. As DNA, the CDR3 is TGTGCCAGCAGCCGTAAACCGGGACAGGGAGACTACGAGCAGTACTTC. Combining the CDR3 with reference TRBV7-6 and TRBJ2-7 gives the whole variable domain GAGVSQSPRYKVTKRGQDVALRCDPISGHVSLYWYRQALGQGPEFLTYFNYEAQQDKSGLPNDRFSAERPEGSISTLTIQRTEQRDSAMYRCASSRKPGQGDYEQYFGPGTRLTVT.

This sequence joins TRBV11-2 and TRBJ2-2; D gene ambiguous. CDR1 is SGHAT and CDR2 is FQNNGV in the germline V gene. Between the trimmed V and J ends, which lost 5 bases and 0 bases, there was a span of 10 bases. The CDR3 length is 15 residues. DNA of the CDR3: TGTGCCAGCAGCATCAGATTACCGAACACCGGGGAGCTGTTTTTT. Protein: CASSIRLPNTGELFF.

This sequence joins TRBV10-3 and TRBJ2-1, with 7 nucleotides matching TRBD2. The CDR3 spans 12 residues. Germline CDR1 reads ENHRY; CDR2 reads SYGVKD. J was trimmed by 13 bases and V by 3 bases; bases with no gene match: 6. The CDR3 bases are TGTGCCATCAGTGAAGGCGGGGACTACCAGTTCTTC. Encoded protein: CAISEGGDYQFF.

The chain couples TRBV28 to TRBJ2-1; 15 bases map to TRBD2. Germline lookup yields CDR1 MDHEN and CDR2 SYDVKM. The CDR3 is 19 amino acids. V dropped 3 bases and J dropped 0; count of bases not matched to a gene: 6. This CDR3 reads CASSLGTGLAGGSYNEQFF. In DNA, the CDR3 is TGTGCCAGCAGTTTGGGCACGGGACTAGCGGGAGGCTCCTACAATGAGCAGTTCTTC.

The chain carries TRBV7-9 and TRBJ2-7; D not certain. This CDR3 spans 15 amino acids. Germline lookup yields CDR1 SEHNR and CDR2 FQNEAQ (reference sequence). V lost 1 base, J lost 6 bases, and 16 bases lay in between. CDR3 amino acids: CASSLGLGLTVEQYF. As DNA, the CDR3 is TGTGCCAGCAGCTTAGGGTTAGGGCTCACGGTCGAGCAGTACTTC.

The rearrangement joins TRBV7-9 to TRBJ1-1; D may be TRBD1 (5 bases). CDR1 SEHNR and CDR2 FQNEAQ come from the germline V gene (reference sequence). V was cut by 7 bases and J by 1 base, with 10 bases left in between. The CDR3 loop spans 13 amino acids. CDR3 sequence reads: CASIREPNTEAFF. The CDR3 region has the DNA TGTGCCAGCATCAGGGAACCGAACACTGAAGCTTTCTTT.

The chain joins TRBV11-2 to TRBJ2-7; D ambiguous. V lost 2 bases and J lost 1, with 12 bases in between. There are 15 residues in the CDR3. Germline lookup yields CDR1 SGHAT and CDR2 FQNNGV. The CDR3 protein is CASSLPFHLSYEQYF. Written as DNA, the CDR3 is TGTGCCAGCAGCTTACCGTTCCACCTGTCCTACGAGCAGTACTTC.

The chain joins TRBV11-3 to TRBJ2-3, with 12 bases identical to TRBD2. This CDR3 has 19 amino acids. J was trimmed by 2 bases and V by 7 bases; bases with no gene match: 16. Germline-derived CDR1 and CDR2 are SGHNT and YENEEA. Here the CDR3 DNA reads TGTGCCAGCACCCTGTGCACGGCTAGCGGGAGGGGTCCCACAGATACGCAGTATTTT. Translation: CASTLCTASGRGPTDTQYF.